One T cell receptor (beta chain) is described in this entry. Its cognate antigen is unknown. TCRdb's copy holds only in-frame clones and misses some; the assay was immunoSEQ multiplex PCR. The sample lists 150,000 to 200,000 clones, roughly 83% occurring once. This sample is part of a study of cytomegalovirus exposure and HLA in healthy donors. Whole-study results and caveats: The investigators catalogued 150 or so TCR beta chains as cytomegalovirus-associated.

Trimming removed 5 bases at V and 4 bases at J, with 18 bases between. The germline V gene has CDR1 MRHNA and CDR2 SNTAGT. The CDR3 covers 16 residues. The specimen sequenced was PBMCs. The sequence was obtained from a woman younger than 35 in good health and CMV-seronegative. The V call is TRBV6-4, the J call TRBJ2-1, with D perhaps matching TRBD1 (7 bases). The CDR3 protein is CASSYPGQEGYNEQFF. CDR3 DNA: TGTGCCAGCAGTTACCCCGGACAGGAGGGTTACAATGAGCAGTTCTTC.